A selection of T cell receptor beta chains follows, all from one sample in a study of CD8+ T cells in alopecia areata. Measured with immunoSEQ multiplex PCR; TCRdb has only the in-frame clones, and not every one. The sample has 150,000 or so clones, roughly 54% seen once. Material: CD8+ T cells sorted from blood, obtained at week 4, from a patient treated with tofacitinib. These receptors were taken from a human donor with alopecia areata. The CDR3 runs from the conserved cysteine through the conserved F or W. A D gene is named only where the DNA matches it firmly. The listing skips clone size in some rows; elsewhere it reads once, few, many or a size class.

CDR3aa: CASSQDWTETSTDTQYF
CDR3nt: TGTGCCAGCAGCCAAGATTGGACAGAAACTAGCACAGATACGCAGTATTTT
j_gene: TRBJ2-3
d_gene: -
v_gene: TRBV4-2
abundance: -

CDR3aa: CAWTDEWGYNSPLHF
CDR3nt: TGTGCCTGGACAGACGAATGGGGGTATAATTCACCCCTCCACTTT
j_gene: TRBJ1-6
d_gene: -
v_gene: TRBV30
abundance: few

CDR3aa: CSVETGTIEQYF
CDR3nt: TGCAGCGTTGAAACGGGGACAATCGAGCAGTACTTC
j_gene: TRBJ2-7
d_gene: -
v_gene: TRBV29-1
abundance: few

CDR3aa: CASSQADGYTF
CDR3nt: TGCGCCAGCAGCCAGGCGGATGGCTACACCTTC
j_gene: TRBJ1-2
d_gene: -
v_gene: TRBV4-1
abundance: -

CDR3aa: CASSLSRGVSYEQYF
CDR3nt: TGTGCCAGCAGTTTATCCAGGGGCGTCTCCTACGAGCAGTACTTC
j_gene: TRBJ2-7
d_gene: -
v_gene: TRBV27
abundance: -

CDR3aa: CSVTDPGTGNNEQFF
CDR3nt: TGCAGCGTCACGGACCCCGGGACAGGGAACAATGAGCAGTTCTTC
j_gene: TRBJ2-1
d_gene: TRBD1
v_gene: TRBV29-1
abundance: -

CDR3aa: CASGRGIGELFF
CDR3nt: TGCGCCAGCGGGCGGGGGATCGGGGAGCTGTTTTTT
j_gene: TRBJ2-2
d_gene: TRBD2
v_gene: TRBV4-1
abundance: -

CDR3aa: CASSEGTRGPLRTEAFF
CDR3nt: TGTGCCAGCAGTGAGGGGACAAGGGGTCCCCTAAGGACTGAAGCTTTCTTT
j_gene: TRBJ1-1
d_gene: -
v_gene: TRBV25-1
abundance: once

CDR3aa: CASSSQRFTEAFF
CDR3nt: TGTGCCAGCAGCTCCCAACGGTTCACTGAAGCTTTCTTT
j_gene: TRBJ1-1
d_gene: -
v_gene: TRBV7-9
abundance: few

CDR3aa: CASSFDRVAEAFF
CDR3nt: TGTGCCAGCAGTTTCGACAGGGTGGCTGAAGCTTTCTTT
j_gene: TRBJ1-1
d_gene: TRBD1
v_gene: TRBV27
abundance: -

CDR3aa: CASSVAPGELFF
CDR3nt: TGTGCCAGCAGCGTAGCCCCCGGGGAGCTGTTTTTT
j_gene: TRBJ2-2
d_gene: -
v_gene: TRBV9
abundance: -

CDR3aa: CSVKTGQNTEAFF
CDR3nt: TGCAGCGTCAAGACAGGACAGAACACTGAAGCTTTCTTT
j_gene: TRBJ1-1
d_gene: -
v_gene: TRBV29-1
abundance: few

CDR3aa: CASSLADAEAFF
CDR3nt: TGTGCCAGCAGCTTGGCCGACGCTGAAGCTTTCTTT
j_gene: TRBJ1-1
d_gene: -
v_gene: TRBV5-6
abundance: -

CDR3aa: CATKTGQGANNSPLHF
CDR3nt: TGTGCCACCAAAACGGGACAGGGGGCGAACAATTCACCCCTCCACTTT
j_gene: TRBJ1-6
d_gene: TRBD1
v_gene: TRBV15
abundance: -

CDR3aa: CASSLGWRVRSYNSPLHF
CDR3nt: TGTGCCAGCAGCTTAGGTTGGAGGGTGAGGTCCTATAATTCACCCCTCCACTTT
j_gene: TRBJ1-6
d_gene: -
v_gene: TRBV11-2
abundance: -

CDR3aa: CASSFRIDYGYTF
CDR3nt: TGTGCCAGCAGCTTTAGAATAGACTATGGCTACACCTTC
j_gene: TRBJ1-2
d_gene: -
v_gene: TRBV7-3
abundance: -

CDR3aa: CASSELARTGELFF
CDR3nt: TGTGCCAGCAGTGAACTAGCGAGGACCGGGGAGCTGTTTTTT
j_gene: TRBJ2-2
d_gene: -
v_gene: TRBV2
abundance: few

CDR3aa: CASSQLTGGAEKLFF
CDR3nt: TGTGCCAGCAGCCAACTTACAGGGGGGGCTGAAAAACTGTTTTTT
j_gene: TRBJ1-4
d_gene: TRBD1
v_gene: TRBV7-9
abundance: few

CDR3aa: CSAKGTAYEQYF
CDR3nt: TGCAGCGCCAAAGGGACAGCCTACGAGCAGTACTTC
j_gene: TRBJ2-7
d_gene: TRBD1
v_gene: TRBV29-1
abundance: -

CDR3aa: CASKGPHNEKLFF
CDR3nt: TGTGCCAGCAAAGGTCCGCATAATGAAAAACTGTTTTTT
j_gene: TRBJ1-4
d_gene: -
v_gene: TRBV7-9
abundance: -

CDR3aa: CASNGENTGELFF
CDR3nt: TGTGCCAGTAATGGAGAGAACACCGGGGAGCTGTTTTTT
j_gene: TRBJ2-2
d_gene: -
v_gene: TRBV19
abundance: -

CDR3aa: CASSLYKVHEQYF
CDR3nt: TGCGCCAGCAGCCTCTATAAGGTGCACGAGCAGTACTTC
j_gene: TRBJ2-7
d_gene: -
v_gene: TRBV5-1
abundance: -

CDR3aa: CASNPWAGWPNEQFF
CDR3nt: TGTGCCAGCAACCCCTGGGCGGGGTGGCCCAATGAGCAGTTCTTC
j_gene: TRBJ2-1
d_gene: -
v_gene: TRBV9
abundance: -

CDR3aa: CASSWDRGYEQYF
CDR3nt: TGTGCCAGCAGCTGGGACAGGGGTTACGAGCAGTACTTC
j_gene: TRBJ2-7
d_gene: TRBD1
v_gene: TRBV5-6
abundance: few

CDR3aa: CASSLGVGSEPQHF
CDR3nt: TGTGCCAGCAGTTTAGGGGTGGGATCGGAGCCCCAGCATTTT
j_gene: TRBJ1-5
d_gene: -
v_gene: TRBV27
abundance: -

CDR3aa: CSIEEGQGSYEQYF
CDR3nt: TGCAGCATTGAGGAGGGGCAGGGATCCTACGAGCAGTACTTC
j_gene: TRBJ2-7
d_gene: -
v_gene: TRBV29-1
abundance: -

CDR3aa: CAWTYNTEAFF
CDR3nt: TGTGCCTGGACTTATAACACTGAAGCTTTCTTT
j_gene: TRBJ1-1
d_gene: -
v_gene: TRBV30
abundance: -

CDR3aa: CASSMGLDTNTQYF
CDR3nt: TGTGCCAGCAGCATGGGACTAGATACGAATACGCAGTATTTT
j_gene: TRBJ2-3
d_gene: TRBD2
v_gene: TRBV11-2
abundance: few

CDR3aa: CSVTGAGSYEQYF
CDR3nt: TGCAGCGTGACAGGGGCTGGATCCTACGAGCAGTACTTC
j_gene: TRBJ2-7
d_gene: TRBD1
v_gene: TRBV29-1
abundance: -

CDR3aa: CASSQDPFFGTGPQPQHF
CDR3nt: TGCGCCAGCAGCCAAGATCCCTTCTTTGGGACAGGGCCTCAGCCCCAGCATTTT
j_gene: TRBJ1-5
d_gene: TRBD1
v_gene: TRBV4-3
abundance: -

CDR3aa: CASFPGQGMGLGYTF
CDR3nt: TGTGCCAGTTTCCCGGGACAGGGGATGGGGCTTGGCTACACCTTC
j_gene: TRBJ1-2
d_gene: TRBD1
v_gene: TRBV2
abundance: -

CDR3aa: CASSLDGQGALETQYF
CDR3nt: TGCGCCAGCAGTTTAGACGGACAGGGGGCTTTGGAGACCCAGTACTTC
j_gene: TRBJ2-5
d_gene: TRBD1
v_gene: TRBV5-1
abundance: -

CDR3aa: CASSLDRGWEQFF
CDR3nt: TGCGCCAGCAGCTTGGATAGGGGGTGGGAGCAGTTCTTC
j_gene: TRBJ2-1
d_gene: -
v_gene: TRBV5-1
abundance: -

CDR3aa: CASRSSGSNQPQHF
CDR3nt: TGTGCCAGCAGGAGCTCAGGGAGCAATCAGCCCCAGCATTTT
j_gene: TRBJ1-5
d_gene: -
v_gene: TRBV27
abundance: few

CDR3aa: CSVTVGPGELFF
CDR3nt: TGCAGCGTGACCGTGGGGCCCGGGGAGCTGTTTTTT
j_gene: TRBJ2-2
d_gene: -
v_gene: TRBV29-1
abundance: -

CDR3aa: CASSLTGEHYGYTF
CDR3nt: TGTGCCAGCAGCCTGACAGGGGAGCACTATGGCTACACCTTC
j_gene: TRBJ1-2
d_gene: TRBD1
v_gene: TRBV6-5
abundance: -

CDR3aa: CASSSGYTGELFF
CDR3nt: TGTGCCAGCAGTTCCGGATACACCGGGGAGCTGTTTTTT
j_gene: TRBJ2-2
d_gene: -
v_gene: TRBV6-1
abundance: few

CDR3aa: CASLSGGFEQYF
CDR3nt: TGTGCCAGCCTATCGGGCGGGTTCGAGCAGTACTTC
j_gene: TRBJ2-7
d_gene: -
v_gene: TRBV6-6
abundance: -

CDR3aa: CASSQDSGGAHNEQFF
CDR3nt: TGTGCCAGCAGCCAAGATAGCGGGGGGGCACACAATGAGCAGTTCTTC
j_gene: TRBJ2-1
d_gene: TRBD2
v_gene: TRBV11-2
abundance: -

CDR3aa: CASSQDPRAYGYTF
CDR3nt: TGTGCCAGCAGCCAAGATCCCAGGGCCTATGGCTACACCTTC
j_gene: TRBJ1-2
d_gene: -
v_gene: TRBV4-2
abundance: -

CDR3aa: CASSQVETGGETQYF
CDR3nt: TGTGCCAGCAGCCAAGTCGAGACAGGAGGAGAGACCCAGTACTTC
j_gene: TRBJ2-5
d_gene: -
v_gene: TRBV4-2
abundance: few

CDR3aa: CASNIAGDTGELFF
CDR3nt: TGTGCCAGCAATATAGCGGGGGACACCGGGGAGCTGTTTTTT
j_gene: TRBJ2-2
d_gene: TRBD2
v_gene: TRBV6-5
abundance: few

CDR3aa: CAISPQSSYNSPLHF
CDR3nt: TGTGCCATCAGCCCACAGAGCTCCTATAATTCACCCCTCCACTTT
j_gene: TRBJ1-6
d_gene: -
v_gene: TRBV6-5
abundance: -

CDR3aa: CASSEPPRGTDTQYF
CDR3nt: TGTGCCAGCAGTGAACCTCCTCGGGGCACAGATACGCAGTATTTT
j_gene: TRBJ2-3
d_gene: -
v_gene: TRBV6-1
abundance: few

CDR3aa: CASSLGGHGYTF
CDR3nt: TGTGCCAGCAGCTTGGGAGGCCATGGCTACACCTTC
j_gene: TRBJ1-2
d_gene: -
v_gene: TRBV5-6
abundance: -

CDR3aa: CASSYDDRYNEQFF
CDR3nt: TGTGCCAGCAGTTACGACGACAGGTACAATGAGCAGTTCTTC
j_gene: TRBJ2-1
d_gene: -
v_gene: TRBV6-5
abundance: -

CDR3aa: CASSFGTSGYEQYF
CDR3nt: TGTGCCAGCAGCTTCGGGACTAGCGGTTACGAGCAGTACTTC
j_gene: TRBJ2-7
d_gene: TRBD2
v_gene: TRBV5-4
abundance: -

CDR3aa: CASSFRGAGETQYF
CDR3nt: TGTGCCAGCAGTTTCCGGGGGGCCGGGGAGACCCAGTACTTC
j_gene: TRBJ2-5
d_gene: -
v_gene: TRBV6-5
abundance: -

CDR3aa: CASSEALGRGNQPQHF
CDR3nt: TGTGCCAGCAGTGAAGCGCTTGGCAGGGGCAATCAGCCCCAGCATTTT
j_gene: TRBJ1-5
d_gene: -
v_gene: TRBV2
abundance: -

CDR3aa: CASRGQGARNTGELFF
CDR3nt: TGTGCCAGCAGAGGACAGGGGGCGCGGAACACCGGGGAGCTGTTTTTT
j_gene: TRBJ2-2
d_gene: TRBD1
v_gene: TRBV6-6
abundance: -

CDR3aa: CAWSPAGVQPQHF
CDR3nt: TGTGCCTGGAGTCCAGCAGGGGTCCAGCCCCAGCATTTT
j_gene: TRBJ1-5
d_gene: -
v_gene: TRBV30
abundance: -

CDR3aa: CASSPEQGPSSYEQYF
CDR3nt: TGTGCCAGCTCACCGGAACAGGGCCCAAGCTCCTACGAGCAGTACTTC
j_gene: TRBJ2-7
d_gene: -
v_gene: TRBV18
abundance: -

CDR3aa: CAWSKGSVNTEAFF
CDR3nt: TGTGCCTGGAGTAAAGGATCGGTGAACACTGAAGCTTTCTTT
j_gene: TRBJ1-1
d_gene: -
v_gene: TRBV30
abundance: once

CDR3aa: CASSLVSGGPTGELFF
CDR3nt: TGTGCCAGCAGCTTGGTTAGCGGGGGCCCCACCGGGGAGCTGTTTTTT
j_gene: TRBJ2-2
d_gene: TRBD2
v_gene: TRBV5-4
abundance: -

CDR3aa: CASSPGQGARMNTEAFF
CDR3nt: TGCGCCAGCAGCCCGGGACAGGGGGCGCGAATGAACACTGAAGCTTTCTTT
j_gene: TRBJ1-1
d_gene: TRBD1
v_gene: TRBV5-1
abundance: -

CDR3aa: CASTGEGRAYEQYF
CDR3nt: TGTGCCAGCACCGGAGAGGGGCGAGCCTACGAGCAGTACTTC
j_gene: TRBJ2-7
d_gene: -
v_gene: TRBV2
abundance: few

CDR3aa: CASNSKEGLADTQYF
CDR3nt: TGTGCCAGCAACAGTAAAGAAGGGTTGGCAGATACGCAGTATTTT
j_gene: TRBJ2-3
d_gene: -
v_gene: TRBV5-6
abundance: -

CDR3aa: CASSYGTSGGNEQFF
CDR3nt: TGTGCCAGCAGTTACGGGACTAGCGGGGGCAATGAGCAGTTCTTC
j_gene: TRBJ2-1
d_gene: TRBD2
v_gene: TRBV6-5
abundance: few

CDR3aa: CASSLAPGAYEQYF
CDR3nt: TGTGCCAGCAGCTTAGCCCCCGGGGCCTACGAGCAGTACTTC
j_gene: TRBJ2-7
d_gene: -
v_gene: TRBV7-8
abundance: -